This is a list of T cell receptor beta chains from one sample in a study of Graves' ophthalmopathy and Graves' hyperthyroidism. A single record per CDR3 protein comes from TCRdb applying MiXCR to the multiplex PCR reads. The sample holds 200,000 to 250,000 distinct CDR3 sequences, roughly 21% seen once. Sequencing was performed on peripheral blood. Receptors originate from a woman between 50 and 59 years old with Graves' ophthalmopathy. Each CDR3 is given with its conserved first and last residue. D genes are given only for firm matches. Clone sizes are given selectively: once, few, many, or a class where the clone is expanded.

V gene	D gene	clone size	J gene	CDR3 protein	CDR3 DNA
TRBV24-1	TRBD1	many	TRBJ2-5	CATGDREVETQYF	TGTGCCACCGGGGACAGGGAAGTGGAGACCCAGTACTTC
TRBV6-5	-	-	TRBJ2-7	CASKLGHEQYF	TGTGCCAGCAAGTTGGGCCACGAGCAGTACTTC
TRBV7-2	-	-	TRBJ1-1	CASSLAGQRNTEAFF	TGTGCCAGCAGCTTAGCAGGACAGAGAAACACTGAAGCTTTCTTT
TRBV30	-	many	TRBJ2-7	CAWRGGAGHYEQYF	TGTGCCTGGAGGGGGGGGGCCGGGCACTACGAGCAGTACTTC
TRBV13	-	many	TRBJ1-3	CASSLERTLEAYSGNTIYF	TGTGCCAGCAGCTTAGAGAGGACATTAGAGGCGTACTCTGGAAACACCATATATTTT
TRBV12-3/TRBV12-4	TRBD2	-	TRBJ2-7	CASSLAGTSLYEQYF	TGTGCCAGCAGTTTAGCAGGGACTAGCTTGTACGAGCAGTACTTC
TRBV6-2/TRBV6-3	-	many	TRBJ1-1	CASSRTGRRTEAFF	TGTGCCAGCAGTAGAACAGGGCGCAGAACTGAAGCTTTCTTT
TRBV6-5	TRBD1	-	TRBJ2-2	CASSYSPGGNTGELFF	TGTGCCAGCAGTTACTCCCCAGGGGGAAACACCGGGGAGCTGTTTTTT
TRBV2	TRBD1	many	TRBJ1-6	CASSNRGVDSPLHF	TGTGCCAGCAGTAACAGGGGAGTGGATTCACCCCTCCACTTT
TRBV7-2	-	-	TRBJ2-5	CASSVGSTQRLETQYF	TGTGCCAGCAGCGTAGGTTCGACACAACGGCTTGAGACCCAGTACTTC
TRBV18	-	many	TRBJ1-1	CASSPLGVETEAFF	TGTGCCAGCTCACCCCTAGGGGTCGAGACTGAAGCTTTCTTT
TRBV19	-	many	TRBJ1-2	CASKTGGGYGYTF	TGTGCCAGTAAGACAGGAGGCGGCTATGGCTACACCTTC
TRBV12-3/TRBV12-4	TRBD2	few	TRBJ2-3	CASSLAGGADTQYF	TGTGCCAGCAGTTTAGCGGGAGGGGCAGATACGCAGTATTTT
TRBV20-1	-	once	TRBJ1-1	CSARSSFGTEAFF	TGCAGTGCTAGGTCCAGCTTTGGCACTGAAGCTTTCTTT
TRBV11-2	TRBD2	-	TRBJ2-3	CASSLGTTGPGGTQYF	TGTGCCAGCAGCTTAGGGACCACCGGGCCCGGGGGGACGCAGTATTTT
TRBV6-1	-	many	TRBJ2-5	CASSPSQETQYF	TGTGCCAGCAGCCCCTCGCAGGAGACCCAGTACTTC
TRBV7-6	TRBD2	many	TRBJ2-5	CASSPVGGSWETQYF	TGTGCCAGCAGCCCCGTTGGCGGGAGTTGGGAGACCCAGTACTTC
TRBV6-2/TRBV6-3	-	few	TRBJ1-4	CASSYSMDSSPGGEKLFF	TGTGCCAGCAGTTACTCGATGGACTCGAGCCCCGGTGGTGAAAAACTGTTTTTT
TRBV12-3/TRBV12-4	-	many	TRBJ2-5	CASGQSETQYF	TGTGCCAGCGGACAGTCAGAGACCCAGTACTTC
TRBV20-1	-	many	TRBJ1-1	CSAREAREEAFF	TGCAGTGCTAGAGAAGCCAGGGAGGAAGCTTTCTTT
TRBV29-1	-	-	TRBJ1-1	CSSRGQPNTEAFF	TGCAGCTCCCGTGGACAGCCGAACACTGAAGCTTTCTTT
TRBV5-1	TRBD1	many	TRBJ1-2	CASSLVSPGQGNGYTF	TGCGCCAGCAGCTTGGTCTCCCCGGGACAGGGGAATGGCTACACCTTC
TRBV7-2	-	many	TRBJ1-1	CASSLDFFAEAFF	TGTGCCAGCAGCTTAGATTTTTTCGCTGAAGCTTTCTTT
TRBV4-3	-	many	TRBJ2-2	CASRPVGGGPGGRTGELFF	TGCGCCAGCAGGCCCGTAGGGGGCGGGCCGGGAGGGCGCACCGGGGAGCTGTTTTTT
TRBV5-6	-	-	TRBJ2-7	CASSLVKQSYEQYF	TGTGCCAGCAGCTTAGTGAAACAGAGCTACGAGCAGTACTTC
TRBV5-1	-	many	TRBJ2-7	CASSWRSSYEQYF	TGCGCCAGCAGCTGGAGGAGCTCCTACGAGCAGTACTTC
TRBV7-6	TRBD1	many	TRBJ1-2	CASSRQQGAIDGYTF	TGTGCCAGCAGCCGGCAGCAGGGGGCGATCGATGGCTACACCTTC
TRBV20-1	-	many	TRBJ1-2	CSARGGTYGYTF	TGCAGTGCCCGAGGGGGAACCTATGGCTACACCTTC
TRBV6-2/TRBV6-3	TRBD2	many	TRBJ2-7	CASSTHEREGYEQYF	TGTGCCAGCAGTACCCATGAGCGGGAGGGCTACGAGCAGTACTTC